This T cell receptor beta chain was obtained from a study of shared clonotypes between healthy human individuals. TCRdb keeps only in-frame clones here, not all; method: immunoSEQ multiplex PCR. The profile covers some 2,500,000 clones, with roughly 93% appearing a single time and approximately 0.35% taken by the ten largest. Comment on this clone: Its target is not known.

Notes on the study in general: Sampling involved blood alone; tissue repertoires likely differ.

The V end lost 5 bases, the J end lost 4 bases, and 16 bases lay between the germline ends. The CDR3 has 15 amino acids. CDR1 SGHTA and CDR2 FQGTGA come from the germline V gene. This clonotype was sampled from a man between 18 and 35 years old in good health. Some clones in this sample may be carry-over from other donors' samples. This chain links TRBV7-3 with TRBJ2-3; weak D call: TRBD1 (5 bases). The sequenced material came from naive CD4+ T cells from PBMCs. The sample's subset: CD45RA+ positively selected. Here the CDR3 DNA reads TGTGCCAGCAGCCCCCTGGGCGGCAGGGCAGATACGCAGTATTTT. Its protein product is CASSPLGGRADTQYF.